Following are 16 T cell receptor beta chains from one sample sequenced in a study of blood T cell repertoires in COVID-19. Produced via immunoSEQ multiplex PCR; TCRdb's table is partial and in-frame only. The top ten clones hold about 1.6% of a sample with about 140,000 clones, about 91% of them seen once. Sequences were obtained from peripheral blood. The receptors here all came from a woman in her sixties or seventies with acute or convalescent COVID-19.

The chain employs TRBV7-2 and TRBJ1-6, with D unresolved. Germline values: CDR1 SGHTA, CDR2 FQGNSA. Trimming stripped 4 bases from V and 8 bases from J, with 3 bases between. The length of the CDR3 is 11 residues. This CDR3 reads CASSSYSPLHF. Written as DNA, the CDR3 is TGTGCCAGCAGCTCCTATTCACCCCTCCACTTT.

The chain has TRBV6-2 or TRBV6-3 and TRBJ2-5; TRBD2 aligns across 9 bases. The CDR3 consists of 15 residues. Germline V gene lookup returns CDR1 MNHEY and CDR2 SVGEGT. J lost 3 bases, V lost 4 bases, and 6 bases had no gene match. This CDR3 reads CASSFLAGNEETQYF. The CDR3 DNA reads as TGTGCCAGCAGTTTTCTAGCGGGGAATGAAGAGACCCAGTACTTC.

V and J are TRBV12-5 and TRBJ1-2; 8 nucleotides align to TRBD1. This CDR3 region has 15 residues. Per the germline V gene, CDR1 is LGHNT and CDR2 is FRNRAP. Unmatched junction bases numbered 7, after V lost 0 bases and J lost 7 bases. The CDR3, as DNA: TGTGCTAGTGGTTTGGTAACTCAGGGGGCAGTTGGCTACACCTTC. Its translation is CASGLVTQGAVGYTF. Looking up the rest from reference TRBV12-5 and TRBJ1-2 gives the full variable domain: DARVTQTPRHKVTEMGQEVTMRCQPILGHNTVFWYRQTMMQGLELLAYFRNRAPLDDSGMPKDRFSAEMPDATLATLKIQPSEPRDSAVYFCASGLVTQGAVGYTFGSGTRLTVV.

This sequence joins TRBV27 and TRBJ1-2, with 10 positions matching TRBD1. Germline V gene lookup returns CDR1 MNHEY and CDR2 SMNVEV (reference sequence). This CDR3 is 18 amino acids long. The junction had 19 bases not matched to a gene; V was cut back by 4 bases and J by 8 bases. CDR3 nucleotide sequence: TGTGCCAGCAGTTCCAAACCCACAGGGACAGGGGTGCAAGGGGGCTACACCTTC. This translates into CASSSKPTGTGVQGGYTF.

The chain uses TRBV3-1 (or the pseudogene TRBV3-2) and TRBJ2-3, with D uncertain. The ends were cut back, 5 bases at V and 2 bases at J, with 8 bases in the middle. This CDR3 has 13 residues. Per germline, CDR1 LGHDT and CDR2 YNNKEL (reference sequence). CDR3 in DNA: TGTGCCAGCAGCTCCCTTTCCACAGATACGCAGTATTTT. It codes for CASSSLSTDTQYF.

The chain employs TRBV5-4 and TRBJ2-3, with 12 bases matching TRBD2. The CDR3 sequence is 16 residues long. The junction had 6 bases not matched to a gene; V was cut back by 4 bases and J by 3 bases. Germline CDR1 reads SGHNT; CDR2 reads YYREEE (reference sequence). The CDR3 DNA follows: TGTGCCAGCAGCCGTATGACTAGCGGGGGAACAGATACGCAGTATTTT. It encodes CASSRMTSGGTDTQYF. Together with reference TRBV5-4 and TRBJ2-3, the CDR3 gives the full variable domain: ETGVTQSPTHLIKTRGQQVTLRCSSQSGHNTVSWYQQALGQGPQFIFQYYREEENGRGNFPPRFSGLQFPNYSSELNVNALELDDSALYLCASSRMTSGGTDTQYFGPGTRLTVL.

The CDR3 DNA is TGTGCCAGCACCTCGACACGATCCCGGAATAATTCACCCCTCCACTTT. Its protein is CASTSTRSRNNSPLHF. This chain joins TRBV28 and TRBJ1-6; D is ambiguous. Germline V CDR1 and CDR2: MDHEN, SYDVKM. The CDR3 has 16 residues. The germline V and J ends were trimmed by 7 bases and 5 bases, with 18 bases remaining between them.

The chain employs TRBV6-6 and TRBJ1-6, with D possibly being TRBD1 (6 bases). V was clipped by 6 bases and J by 10 bases, with 16 bases between them. Germline V gene data show CDR1 as MNHNY and CDR2 as SVGAGI (reference sequence). This CDR3 spans 14 amino acids. CDR3 sequence (DNA): TGTGCCAGCAGAGAGCGGGGGGCGAGCTCACCCCTCCACTTT. Its translation is CASRERGASSPLHF.

This sequence joins TRBV7-9 and TRBJ2-3; TRBD1 might be the D (6 bases). Germline V lookup: CDR1 SEHNR, CDR2 FQNEAQ (reference sequence). V gave up 5 bases and J gave up 8 bases, with 14 bases separating them. The length of the CDR3 is 13 residues. CDR3 sequence (DNA): TGTGCCAGCAGCCAATGGGGGCCGGGTACGCAGTATTTT. It is translated as CASSQWGPGTQYF. The variable domain in full, with the rest retrieved from reference TRBV7-9 and TRBJ2-3, is DTGVSQNPRHKITKRGQNVTFRCDPISEHNRLYWYRQTLGQGPEFLTYFQNEAQLEKSRLLSDRFSAERPKGSFSTLEIQRTEQGDSAMYLCASSQWGPGTQYFGPGTRLTVL.

V and J are TRBV4-2 and TRBJ2-5, with a tentative D call TRBD2 (7 bases). This CDR3 has 18 amino acids. The germline V gene has CDR1 LGHNA and CDR2 YNFKEQ. Trimming took 3 bases from V and 5 from J, leaving 25 bases between them. Here the CDR3 DNA reads TGTGCCAGCAGCCACCCAAAGGAGGGCGGGGGCTTTGGGGAGACCCAGTACTTC. This translates into CASSHPKEGGGFGETQYF.

The rearrangement joins TRBV4-3 to TRBJ2-2, with TRBD2 as a possible D gene (6 bases). CDR1 is LGHNA and CDR2 is YSLEER in the germline V gene. V lost 3 bases to trimming and J lost 6 bases, with 20 bases between them. CDR3 size: 17 residues. This CDR3 reads CASSQEGFGLRSGELFF. The CDR3 DNA reads TGCGCCAGCAGCCAGGAGGGTTTCGGCTTGAGATCCGGGGAGCTGTTTTTT.

The chain uses TRBV11-2 and TRBJ1-6; 7 positions agree with TRBD1. This CDR3 region has 15 residues. Germline values: CDR1 SGHAT, CDR2 FQNNGV. Trimming cost V 4 bases and J 9 bases; bases outside gene matches: 9. The CDR3 DNA reads as TGTGCCAGCAGCTCCCTCAGGGGGTCTTCTTCACCCCTCCACTTT. It is translated as CASSSLRGSSSPLHF.

The V call is TRBV9, the J call TRBJ2-4; 7 bases agree with TRBD1. The CDR3 is 14 residues long. In germline, CDR1 is SGDLS, CDR2 YYNGEE. V was clipped by 3 bases and J by 6 bases; unmatched bases: 6. CDR3: CASSGEGQTNIQYF. The CDR3, as DNA: TGTGCCAGCAGCGGCGAGGGACAGACAAACATTCAGTACTTC.

This clone was seen just once. J is TRBJ2-7 and V is TRBV5-1; TRBD2 matches 13 bases. V lost 4 bases, J lost 0 bases, and 10 bases stayed unmatched. Germline V CDR1 and CDR2: SGHRS, YFSETQ. The CDR3 is 18 amino acids. The CDR3 coding sequence is TGCGCCAGCAGCCCTGGACTAGCGGGGGTATTAAGCTCCTACGAGCAGTACTTC. It encodes CASSPGLAGVLSSYEQYF.

This sequence joins TRBV6-2 or TRBV6-3 and TRBJ2-7, with 9 positions matching TRBD1. V trimming: 4 bases; J trimming: 12 bases; junction bases outside the gene matches: 13. The germline V gene has CDR1 MNHEY and CDR2 SVGEGT. The CDR3 consists of 14 residues. CDR3 region: CASSSLGDRVQLYF. In DNA form, the CDR3 reads TGTGCCAGCAGTTCCCTGGGGGACAGGGTTCAACTGTACTTC.

This clone has more than one count but fewer than ten. The chain employs TRBV30 and TRBJ1-2; 7 bases are shared with TRBD1. This CDR3 has 15 amino acids. V was pared by 3 bases and J by 2 bases, with 9 bases of the junction left unmatched. Germline loops: CDR1 GTSNPN, CDR2 SVGIG (reference sequence). The chain's CDR3 is CAWSYDRAGNYGYTF. Here the CDR3 DNA reads TGTGCCTGGAGCTACGACAGGGCGGGGAACTATGGCTACACCTTC.